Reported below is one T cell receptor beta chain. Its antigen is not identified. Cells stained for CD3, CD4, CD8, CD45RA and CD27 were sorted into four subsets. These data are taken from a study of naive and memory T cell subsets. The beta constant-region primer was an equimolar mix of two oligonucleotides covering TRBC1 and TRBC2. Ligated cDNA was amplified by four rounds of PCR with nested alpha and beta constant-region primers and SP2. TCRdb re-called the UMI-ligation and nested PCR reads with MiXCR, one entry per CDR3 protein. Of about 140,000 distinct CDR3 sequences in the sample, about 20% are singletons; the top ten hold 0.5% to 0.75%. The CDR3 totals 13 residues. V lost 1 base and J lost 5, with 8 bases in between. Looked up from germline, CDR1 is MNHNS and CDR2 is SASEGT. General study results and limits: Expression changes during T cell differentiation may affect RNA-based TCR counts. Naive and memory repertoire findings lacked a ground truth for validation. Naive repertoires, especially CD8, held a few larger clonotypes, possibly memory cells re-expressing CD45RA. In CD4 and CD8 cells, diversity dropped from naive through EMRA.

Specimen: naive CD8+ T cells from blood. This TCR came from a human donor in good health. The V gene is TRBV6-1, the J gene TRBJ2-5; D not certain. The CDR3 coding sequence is TGTGCCAGCAGTGAAGTACGTGGGGAGACCCAGTACTTC. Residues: CASSEVRGETQYF.